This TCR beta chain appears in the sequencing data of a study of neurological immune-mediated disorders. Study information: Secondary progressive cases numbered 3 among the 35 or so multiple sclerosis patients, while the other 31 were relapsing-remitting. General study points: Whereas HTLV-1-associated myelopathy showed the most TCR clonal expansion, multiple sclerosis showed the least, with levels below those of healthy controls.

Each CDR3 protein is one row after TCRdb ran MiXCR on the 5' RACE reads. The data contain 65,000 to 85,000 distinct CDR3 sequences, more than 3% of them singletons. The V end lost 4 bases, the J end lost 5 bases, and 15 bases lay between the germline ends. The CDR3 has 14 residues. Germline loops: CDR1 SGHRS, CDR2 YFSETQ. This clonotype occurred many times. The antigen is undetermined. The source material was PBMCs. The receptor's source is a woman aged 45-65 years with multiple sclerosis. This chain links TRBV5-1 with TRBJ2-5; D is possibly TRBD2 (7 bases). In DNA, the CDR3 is TGCGCCAGCAGCCGCACCGGGGGGCCGGAGACCCAGTACTTC. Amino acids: CASSRTGGPETQYF.